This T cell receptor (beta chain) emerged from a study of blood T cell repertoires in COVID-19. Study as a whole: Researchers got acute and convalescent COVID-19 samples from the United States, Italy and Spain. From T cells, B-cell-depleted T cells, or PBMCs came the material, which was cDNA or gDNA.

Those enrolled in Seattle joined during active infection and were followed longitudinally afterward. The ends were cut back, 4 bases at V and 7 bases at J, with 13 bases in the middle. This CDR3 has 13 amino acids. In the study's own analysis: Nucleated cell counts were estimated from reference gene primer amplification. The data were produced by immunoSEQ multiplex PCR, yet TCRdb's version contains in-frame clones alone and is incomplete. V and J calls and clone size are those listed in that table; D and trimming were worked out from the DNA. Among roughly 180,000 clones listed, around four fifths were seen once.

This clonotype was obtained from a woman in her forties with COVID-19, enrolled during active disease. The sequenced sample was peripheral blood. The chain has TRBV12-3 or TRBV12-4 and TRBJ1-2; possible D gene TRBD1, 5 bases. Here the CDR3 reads CASSSPTVSGYTF. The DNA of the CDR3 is TGTGCCAGCAGTTCGCCGACAGTATCTGGCTACACCTTC.